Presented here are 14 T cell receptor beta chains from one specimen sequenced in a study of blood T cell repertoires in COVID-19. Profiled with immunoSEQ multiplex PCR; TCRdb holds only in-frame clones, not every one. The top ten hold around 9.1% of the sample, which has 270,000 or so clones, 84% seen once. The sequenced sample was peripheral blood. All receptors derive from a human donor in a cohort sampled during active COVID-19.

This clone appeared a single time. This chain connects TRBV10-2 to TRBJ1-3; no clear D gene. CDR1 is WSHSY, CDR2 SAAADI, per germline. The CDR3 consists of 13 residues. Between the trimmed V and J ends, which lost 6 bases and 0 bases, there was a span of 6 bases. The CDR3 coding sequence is TGCGCCAGCAGCGCGGACTCTGGAAACACCATATATTTT. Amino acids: CASSADSGNTIYF.

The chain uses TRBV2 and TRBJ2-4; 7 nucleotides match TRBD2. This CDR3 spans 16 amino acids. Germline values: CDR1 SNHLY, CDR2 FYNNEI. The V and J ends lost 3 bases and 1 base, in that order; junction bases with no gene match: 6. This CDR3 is CASSDGGGPAKNIQYF. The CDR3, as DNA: TGTGCCAGCAGTGACGGGGGAGGGCCGGCCAAAAACATTCAGTACTTC.

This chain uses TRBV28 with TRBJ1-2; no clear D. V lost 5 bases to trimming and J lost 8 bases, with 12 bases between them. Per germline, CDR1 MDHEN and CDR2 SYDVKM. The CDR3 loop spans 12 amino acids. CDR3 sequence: CASSPVRVGYTF. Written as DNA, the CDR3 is TGTGCCAGCAGTCCCGTTCGTGTAGGCTACACCTTC.

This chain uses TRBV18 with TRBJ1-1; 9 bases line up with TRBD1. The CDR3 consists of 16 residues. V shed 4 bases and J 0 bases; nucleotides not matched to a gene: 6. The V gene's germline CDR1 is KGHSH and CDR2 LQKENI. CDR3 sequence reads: CASSQGQGRLNTEAFF. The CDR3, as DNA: TGTGCCAGCTCACAGGGACAGGGACGGCTGAACACTGAAGCTTTCTTT.

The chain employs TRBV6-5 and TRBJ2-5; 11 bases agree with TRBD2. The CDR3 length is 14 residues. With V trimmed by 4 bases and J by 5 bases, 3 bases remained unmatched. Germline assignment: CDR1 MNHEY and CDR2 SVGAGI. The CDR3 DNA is TGTGCCAGCAGTTCGGGACTAGCGGTTGAGACCCAGTACTTC. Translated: CASSSGLAVETQYF.

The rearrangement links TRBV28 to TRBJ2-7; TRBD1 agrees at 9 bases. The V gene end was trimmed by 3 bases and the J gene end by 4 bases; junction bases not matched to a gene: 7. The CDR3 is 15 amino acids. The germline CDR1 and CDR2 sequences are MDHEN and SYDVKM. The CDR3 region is CASSLPGQGLYEQYF. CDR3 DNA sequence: TGTGCCAGCAGTTTGCCGGGACAGGGCTTATACGAGCAGTACTTC.

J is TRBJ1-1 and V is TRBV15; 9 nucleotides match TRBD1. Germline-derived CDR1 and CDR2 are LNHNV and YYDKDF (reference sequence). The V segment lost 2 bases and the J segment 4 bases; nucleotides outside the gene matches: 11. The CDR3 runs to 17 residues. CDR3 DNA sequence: TGTGCCACCAGCAGACGTCCCGGGACAGGGTCGGGCACTGAAGCTTTCTTT. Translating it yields CATSRRPGTGSGTEAFF.

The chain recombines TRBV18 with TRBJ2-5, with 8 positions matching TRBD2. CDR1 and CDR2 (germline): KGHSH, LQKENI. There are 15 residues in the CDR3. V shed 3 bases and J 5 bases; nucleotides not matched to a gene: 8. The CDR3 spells CASSPGTSFMETQYF. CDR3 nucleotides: TGTGCCAGCTCACCCGGGACTAGTTTTATGGAGACCCAGTACTTC.

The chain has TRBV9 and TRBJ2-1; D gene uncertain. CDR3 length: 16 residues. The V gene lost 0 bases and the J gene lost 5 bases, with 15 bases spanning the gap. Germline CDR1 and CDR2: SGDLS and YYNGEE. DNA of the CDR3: TGTGCCAGCAGCGTAGGCCTCCGTGCAACAGACAATGAGCAGTTCTTC. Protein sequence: CASSVGLRATDNEQFF.

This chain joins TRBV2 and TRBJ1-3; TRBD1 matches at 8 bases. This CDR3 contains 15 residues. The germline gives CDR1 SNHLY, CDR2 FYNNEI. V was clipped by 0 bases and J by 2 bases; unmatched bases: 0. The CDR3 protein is CASSEADRAGNTIYF. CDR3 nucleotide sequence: TGTGCCAGCAGTGAAGCGGACAGGGCTGGAAACACCATATATTTT.

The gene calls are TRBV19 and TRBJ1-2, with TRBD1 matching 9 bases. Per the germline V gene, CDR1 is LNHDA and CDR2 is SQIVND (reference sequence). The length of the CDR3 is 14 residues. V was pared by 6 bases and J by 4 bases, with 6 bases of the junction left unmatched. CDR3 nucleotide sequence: TGTGCCAGTAGCCCGGGACAGGGTGTCTATGGCTACACCTTC. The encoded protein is CASSPGQGVYGYTF.

The CDR3 region is CASSFGRTLDTQYF. The DNA for the CDR3 is TGCGCCAGCAGCTTCGGCAGGACTTTAGATACGCAGTATTTT. The chain combines TRBV5-1 with TRBJ2-3, with D possibly matching TRBD2 (5 bases). Germline V gives CDR1 SGHRS, CDR2 YFSETQ. V gave up 2 bases and J gave up 5 bases, with 12 bases separating them. The CDR3 extends over 14 amino acids.

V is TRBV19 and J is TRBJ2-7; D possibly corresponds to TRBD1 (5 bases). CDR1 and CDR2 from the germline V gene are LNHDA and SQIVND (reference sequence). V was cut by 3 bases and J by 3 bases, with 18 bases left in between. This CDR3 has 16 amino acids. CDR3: CASSIGPGPFIYEQYF. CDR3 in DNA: TGTGCCAGTAGTATTGGCCCAGGGCCCTTCATCTACGAGCAGTACTTC.

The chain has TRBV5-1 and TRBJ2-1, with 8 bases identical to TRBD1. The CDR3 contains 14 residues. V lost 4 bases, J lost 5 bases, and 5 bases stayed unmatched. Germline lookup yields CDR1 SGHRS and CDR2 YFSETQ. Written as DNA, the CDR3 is TGCGCCAGCAGCGTTACAGGGGGTGACAATGAGCAGTTCTTC. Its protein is CASSVTGGDNEQFF.